The 31 T cell receptor beta chains presented below share a single source sample, sequenced in a study of T cell responses to AZD1222 COVID-19 vaccine. Profiling relied on immunoSEQ multiplex PCR, and the TCRdb table lists in-frame clones only, not all of them. The sample includes about 110,000 clones, nearly 90% of them seen just once. This sample comprised peripheral blood, obtained 28 days after the second AZD1222 dose. These receptors were taken from an adult who received the AZD1222 COVID-19 vaccine.

The chain recombines TRBV19 with TRBJ1-5; 8 bases align to TRBD1. The CDR3 covers 15 residues. V lost 5 bases and J lost 2; bases outside the gene matches: 5. Germline CDR1 is LNHDA and CDR2 is SQIVND (reference sequence). CDR3 sequence reads: CASSQDRDGNQPQHF. The CDR3 region has the DNA TGTGCCAGTAGTCAGGACAGGGATGGCAATCAGCCCCAGCATTTT.

The V call is TRBV21-1, the J call TRBJ2-3; the table assigns TRBD2, which was not confirmed against the DNA. TRBV21-1 is noted as a pseudogene. This CDR3 spans 16 amino acids. The CDR3 loop reads CASSKAPGLAEDTQYF. The CDR3 nucleotides are TGTGCCAGCAGCAAGGCCCCGGGACTAGCAGAAGATACGCAGTATTTT.

This sequence joins TRBV5-6 and TRBJ1-2; 10 bases are shared with TRBD1. Trimming at V came to 4 bases and at J to 5 bases, leaving 5 bases not matched to a gene. This CDR3 contains 14 residues. Germline V CDR1 and CDR2: SGHDT, YYEEEE. The CDR3 DNA reads as TGTGCCAGCAGCCGCCGGGACAGGGGTTATGGCTACACCTTC. Protein product: CASSRRDRGYGYTF. Drawing the rest from reference TRBV5-6 and TRBJ1-2, the complete variable domain is DAGVTQSPTHLIKTRGQQVTLRCSPKSGHDTVSWYQQALGQGPQFIFQYYEEEERQRGNFPDRFSGHQFPNYSSELNVNALLLGDSALYLCASSRRDRGYGYTFGSGTRLTVV.

This chain links TRBV6-1 with TRBJ1-3, with D unclear. The germline gives CDR1 MNHNS, CDR2 SASEGT. V shed 0 bases and J shed 0 bases, with 9 bases lying between them. The CDR3 is 16 residues long. This CDR3 reads CASSEARGYSGNTIYF. The CDR3 DNA follows: TGTGCCAGCAGTGAAGCCCGGGGTTACTCTGGAAACACCATATATTTT.

The chain uses TRBV10-3 and TRBJ1-1; maybe TRBD1 (6 bases). The germline gives CDR1 ENHRY, CDR2 SYGVKD. V lost 3 bases and J 0 bases, leaving 14 bases between the germline ends. The CDR3 sequence is 16 residues long. The CDR3 DNA sequence: TGTGCCATCAGTGACGCTGGGGACATTGTGAACACTGAAGCTTTCTTT. It is translated as CAISDAGDIVNTEAFF.

The chain is built from TRBV9 and TRBJ2-3; D might be TRBD2 (6 bases). The ends were cut back, 3 bases at V and 2 bases at J, with 19 bases in the middle. Germline loops: CDR1 SGDLS, CDR2 YYNGEE. The CDR3 sequence is 17 residues long. The CDR3 bases are TGTGCCAGCAGCGCCCGCGGGACTCTTGAACTCACAGATACGCAGTATTTT. It yields the protein CASSARGTLELTDTQYF.

This clone has just a few counts. This rearrangement joins TRBV25-1 to TRBJ1-1, with D possibly TRBD1 on 5 matching bases. Germline CDR1 reads MGHDK; CDR2 reads SYGVNS. V dropped 4 bases and J dropped 3 bases, with 9 bases sitting between them. CDR3 length: 13 amino acids. As DNA, the CDR3 is TGTGCCAGCAGTGTTTCGGGGGACACTGAAGCTTTCTTT. Its translation is CASSVSGDTEAFF.

The chain employs TRBV7-9 and TRBJ1-2, with D possibly TRBD1 on 5 matching bases. Trimming removed 5 bases from V and 4 bases from J, with 20 bases in between. CDR1 is SEHNR and CDR2 is FQNEAQ in the germline V gene (reference sequence). CDR3 length: 16 residues. This CDR3 reads CASSGTGGTMSYGYTF. DNA of the CDR3: TGTGCCAGCAGCGGCACCGGCGGGACGATGAGCTATGGCTACACCTTC.

The V gene is TRBV18, the J gene TRBJ2-7; D unresolved. CDR3 length equals 11 residues. The ends were cut back, 3 bases at V and 9 bases at J, with 9 bases in the middle. Germline V lookup: CDR1 KGHSH, CDR2 LQKENI. In DNA form, the CDR3 reads TGTGCCAGCTCACCGGCGTCTGGGCAGTACTTC. Its protein is CASSPASGQYF.

The genes are TRBV3-1 (or the pseudogene TRBV3-2) and TRBJ1-3; D not resolved. Germline CDR1 reads LGHDT; CDR2 reads YNNKEL (reference sequence). V was clipped by 0 bases and J by 4 bases, with 10 bases between them. This CDR3 is built from 15 residues. The CDR3 DNA follows: TGTGCCAGCAGCCAAGATCTTCTTCCGGGAAACACCATATATTTT. This codes for CASSQDLLPGNTIYF.

V is TRBV29-1 and J is TRBJ2-6; a weak D match, TRBD1 (5 bases). V lost 0 bases to trimming and J lost 3 bases, with 21 bases between them. This CDR3 has 19 amino acids. Germline V CDR1 and CDR2: SQVTM, ANQGSEA. For the CDR3, the DNA is TGCAGCGTTGAAGATCGGTCCGGCAGGGCAGGGAATGGGGCCAACGTCCTGACTTTC. As protein: CSVEDRSGRAGNGANVLTF.

This rearrangement joins TRBV6-5 to TRBJ2-5; 9 bases are shared with TRBD1. Germline V CDR1 and CDR2: MNHEY, SVGAGI. The junction had 10 bases not matched to a gene; V was cut back by 6 bases and J by 5 bases. The CDR3 totals 15 residues. CDR3 in amino acids: CASRGAQGARETQYF. The CDR3 DNA is TGTGCCAGCAGGGGGGCACAGGGGGCTCGGGAGACCCAGTACTTC.

The chain uses TRBV15 and TRBJ2-1, with D possibly being TRBD1 (6 bases). CDR1 LNHNV and CDR2 YYDKDF come from the germline V gene (reference sequence). The CDR3 has 13 residues. V dropped 4 bases and J dropped 5 bases, with 9 bases sitting between them. This chain's CDR3 is CATSKDRNNEQFF. CDR3 DNA: TGTGCCACCAGCAAGGACAGAAACAATGAGCAGTTCTTC.

The V call is TRBV7-3, the J call TRBJ2-1; no definite D call. The germline V and J ends were trimmed by 0 bases and 5 bases, with 5 bases remaining between them. Germline CDR1 SGHTA, CDR2 FQGTGA. The CDR3 sequence is 13 residues long. CDR3 region: CASSLTLDNEQFF. CDR3 nucleotides: TGTGCCAGCAGCTTAACTCTGGACAATGAGCAGTTCTTC. Filled out from reference TRBV7-3 and TRBJ2-1, the complete variable domain reads GAGVSQTPSNKVTEKGKYVELRCDPISGHTALYWYRQSLGQGPEFLIYFQGTGAADDSGLPNDRFFAVRPEGSVSTLKIQRTERGDSAVYLCASSLTLDNEQFFGPGTRLTVL.

This chain uses TRBV2 with TRBJ2-1; no clear D gene. This CDR3 is 12 amino acids long. Per the germline V gene, CDR1 is SNHLY and CDR2 is FYNNEI. Trimming cost V 3 bases and J 3 bases, with 3 bases left between them. The DNA for the CDR3 is TGTGCCAGCAGTGACTACTACAATGAGCAGTTCTTC. This translates into CASSDYYNEQFF.

The genes are TRBV5-4 and TRBJ1-2; 7 nucleotides match TRBD1. This CDR3 has 16 amino acids. Germline loops: CDR1 SGHNT, CDR2 YYREEE (reference sequence). With 2 bases clipped from V and 5 bases from J, the junction kept 12 bases outside the gene matches. The CDR3 is CASSLPTRTGAYGYTF. The CDR3, as DNA: TGTGCCAGCAGCTTACCTACGCGGACAGGTGCTTATGGCTACACCTTC.

This sequence joins TRBV30 and TRBJ2-1, with D tentatively TRBD1 or TRBD2 (5 bases each). The V gene's germline CDR1 is GTSNPN and CDR2 SVGIG (reference sequence). The CDR3 extends over 16 amino acids. V lost 3 bases, J lost 0 bases, and 15 bases lay in between. The CDR3 here is CAWRTVGASSYNEQFF. The CDR3 DNA sequence: TGTGCCTGGAGGACGGTCGGGGCTAGCTCCTACAATGAGCAGTTCTTC.

On this clone: Distinct nucleotide sequences in the sample also encode this CDR3. The V and J genes are TRBV6-4 and TRBJ2-3; 16 positions match TRBD2. Germline lookup yields CDR1 MRHNA and CDR2 SNTAGT. The CDR3 runs to 16 residues. V gave up 5 bases and J gave up 4 bases; unmatched junction bases: 3. Here the CDR3 DNA reads TGTGCCAGCAGTCCGGGACTAGCGGGAGGGCCAGATACGCAGTATTTT. Translating it yields CASSPGLAGGPDTQYF.

The chain carries TRBV5-4 and TRBJ2-7; 14 bases are shared with TRBD2. CDR1 is SGHNT and CDR2 is YYREEE in the germline V gene (reference sequence). Trimming cost V 0 bases and J 6 bases; bases outside gene matches: 8. CDR3 length: 17 amino acids. The CDR3 loop is CASSLATKGLAGAEQYF. In nucleotides, the CDR3 is TGTGCCAGCAGCTTGGCGACCAAGGGACTAGCGGGAGCCGAGCAGTACTTC.

The rearrangement uses TRBV28 and TRBJ2-3; 9 positions agree with TRBD2. Germline loops: CDR1 MDHEN, CDR2 SYDVKM. The V segment lost 4 bases and the J segment 0 bases; nucleotides outside the gene matches: 11. This CDR3 comprises 18 residues. Here the CDR3 reads CASSSPTRTSVSTDTQYF. The CDR3 DNA reads TGTGCCAGCAGTTCACCCACCCGGACTAGCGTTAGCACAGATACGCAGTATTTT.

The gene calls are TRBV7-8 and TRBJ2-2; 15 positions agree with TRBD2. Germline CDR1 SGHVS, CDR2 FQNEAQ. Trimming took 4 bases from V and 4 from J; bases not matched to a gene: 7. CDR3 length: 18 amino acids. The DNA for the CDR3 is TGTGCCAGCAGCTGGGGACTAGCGGGAGGAATGGCCACCGGGGAGCTGTTTTTT. The encoded protein is CASSWGLAGGMATGELFF.

This chain connects TRBV7-8 to TRBJ1-6; no definite D call. V gave up 3 bases and J gave up 8 bases, with 14 bases separating them. Germline CDR1 reads SGHVS; CDR2 reads FQNEAQ. The CDR3 is 15 amino acids. CDR3: CASSFRTRLDSPLHF. The CDR3 DNA reads as TGTGCCAGCAGCTTTAGAACCCGACTAGATTCACCCCTCCACTTT.

In DNA, the CDR3 is TGTGCCAGCAGCGCGAGGACTAGCGGGATAAATGAGCAGTTCTTC. This codes for CASSARTSGINEQFF. The chain couples TRBV9 to TRBJ2-1; 12 bases agree with TRBD2. The junction had 5 bases not matched to a gene; V was cut back by 3 bases and J by 7 bases. Germline CDR1 is SGDLS and CDR2 is YYNGEE. The CDR3 extends over 15 amino acids.

A remark on this clone: This sample also contains other DNA sequences that code for the same CDR3. The rearrangement joins TRBV12-3 or TRBV12-4 to TRBJ2-3; D unclear. This CDR3 is 11 amino acids long. V shed 2 bases and J shed 5 bases, with 2 bases lying between them. CDR3 protein: CASSLLDTQYF. The CDR3 DNA reads as TGTGCCAGCAGTTTATTAGATACGCAGTATTTT.

The rearrangement joins TRBV7-9 to TRBJ2-4; D is unresolved. The CDR3 runs to 13 residues. The germline gives CDR1 SEHNR, CDR2 FQNEAQ (reference sequence). V was cut by 0 bases and J by 6 bases, with 6 bases left in between. CDR3 sequence: CASSLALGNIQYF. The CDR3 region has the DNA TGTGCCAGCAGCTTAGCCTTAGGAAACATTCAGTACTTC.

The chain joins TRBV7-9 to TRBJ2-3; D perhaps matches TRBD2 (6 bases). The germline gives CDR1 SEHNR, CDR2 FQNEAQ (reference sequence). The CDR3 loop spans 15 amino acids. V was pared by 3 bases and J by 4 bases, with 14 bases between. In nucleotides, the CDR3 is TGTGCCAGCAGCTTTTCGGGGAGGAAGTCAGATACGCAGTATTTT. Translation gives CASSFSGRKSDTQYF.

In its sample, this clone was seen a few times. The chain links TRBV4-1 to TRBJ2-7, with D perhaps TRBD1 (6 bases). This CDR3 spans 14 amino acids. Per the germline V gene, CDR1 is MGHRA and CDR2 is YSYEKL. V lost 3 bases to trimming and J lost 7 bases, with 16 bases between them. CDR3 amino acids: CASSHHTGLGEQYF. The DNA for the CDR3 is TGCGCCAGCAGCCACCATACAGGGTTGGGGGAGCAGTACTTC.

This clone was seen only once. This chain connects TRBV3-1 (or the pseudogene TRBV3-2) to TRBJ1-1; D unresolved. Between the trimmed V and J ends, which lost 1 base and 5 bases, there was a span of 8 bases. The CDR3 is made up of 13 amino acids. CDR1 is LGHDT and CDR2 is YNNKEL in the germline V gene (reference sequence). DNA for the CDR3: TGTGCCAGCAGCCAAGCAATTTGGACTGAAGCTTTCTTT. It yields the protein CASSQAIWTEAFF.

The chain carries TRBV4-1 and TRBJ2-7; 10 nucleotides line up with TRBD1. The V gene end was trimmed by 1 base and the J gene end by 6 bases; junction bases not matched to a gene: 9. The CDR3 is made up of 16 amino acids. Germline values: CDR1 MGHRA, CDR2 YSYEKL. This CDR3 reads CASSQVGPGQGGEQYF. DNA for the CDR3: TGCGCCAGCAGCCAAGTTGGACCAGGACAGGGGGGCGAGCAGTACTTC.

This clone was seen once. J is TRBJ1-5 and V is TRBV19, with no clear D. The V end lost 2 bases, the J end lost 2 bases, and 25 bases lay between the germline ends. The CDR3 is 20 amino acids. CDR1 and CDR2 from the germline V gene are LNHDA and SQIVND (reference sequence). The CDR3 nucleotides are TGTGCCAGTAGTATAATTCCGGGAGGCCCTCGAACTTGGGGCAATCAGCCCCAGCATTTT. This sequence encodes CASSIIPGGPRTWGNQPQHF.

This clone turned up a few times. The chain has TRBV15 and TRBJ1-5; D is unclear. Germline-derived CDR1 and CDR2 are LNHNV and YYDKDF (reference sequence). CDR3 size: 13 residues. The ends were cut back, 4 bases at V and 4 bases at J, with 8 bases in the middle. CDR3: CATSTFYNQPQHF. The CDR3 DNA follows: TGTGCCACCAGCACCTTTTATAATCAGCCCCAGCATTTT.